The 9 T cell receptor beta chains in this list originate from one sample, sequenced in a study of T cell repertoires in cytomegalovirus infection. One entry per CDR3 protein, called by TCRdb with MiXCR from the reads. The sample has some 680,000 distinct CDR3 sequences, about 40% seen once; the top ten hold around 3%. The specimen sequenced was PBMCs. The source is a human donor in good health (CMV status not recorded). Some clones in this sample may be carry-over from other donors' samples.

This clonotype appeared many times. The chain combines TRBV7-8 with TRBJ2-7, with D unresolved. The CDR3 length is 12 residues. Germline CDR1 reads SGHVS; CDR2 reads FQNEAQ. V lost 1 base and J lost 6, with 7 bases in between. The CDR3 loop is CASSLELGEQYF. CDR3 coding DNA: TGTGCCAGCAGCTTAGAGTTAGGCGAGCAGTACTTC.

This clonotype was detected a few times. The V gene is TRBV7-9, the J gene TRBJ2-6; no reliable D call. This CDR3 is built from 17 residues. The germline CDR1 and CDR2 sequences are SEHNR and FQNEAQ (reference sequence). Trimming shortened V by 11 bases and J by 0 bases, and 20 bases separated the two germline ends. This CDR3 reads CASSPPRRVSGANVLTF. The CDR3 nucleotides are TGTGCCTCGAGCCCCCCAAGGCGAGTCTCTGGGGCCAACGTCCTGACTTTC. Variable domain in full (rest from reference TRBV7-9 and TRBJ2-6): DTGVSQNPRHKITKRGQNVTFRCDPISEHNRLYWYRQTLGQGPEFLTYFQNEAQLEKSRLLSDRFSAERPKGSFSTLEIQRTEQGDSAMYLCASSPPRRVSGANVLTFGAGSRLTVL.

The genes are TRBV5-1 and TRBJ1-2, with 7 bases fitting TRBD1. Germline assignment: CDR1 SGHRS and CDR2 YFSETQ. The length of the CDR3 is 14 residues. The V segment lost 4 bases and the J segment 5 bases; nucleotides outside the gene matches: 8. The CDR3 nucleotides read TGCGCCAGCAGCACGGGGACAGAAACGTATGGCTACACCTTC. It yields the protein CASSTGTETYGYTF.

The chain joins TRBV14 to TRBJ2-3, with D tentatively TRBD2 (5 bases). This CDR3 spans 16 amino acids. V was cut by 8 bases and J by 1 base, with 19 bases left in between. CDR1 SGHDN and CDR2 FVKESK come from the germline V gene. The CDR3 region is CASQPRGGEGTDTQYF. The DNA for the CDR3 is TGTGCCAGCCAACCCCGGGGTGGTGAAGGCACAGATACGCAGTATTTT.

This clonotype was seen at least ten times. The V call is TRBV7-6, the J call TRBJ1-5; D may be TRBD1 (5 bases). CDR1 is SGHVS and CDR2 is FNYEAQ in the germline V gene. The length of the CDR3 is 12 residues. Deletions cut 4 bases from V and 7 bases from J, with 8 bases between. The CDR3 here is CASSSGYQPQHF. The CDR3 coding sequence is TGTGCCAGCAGCTCAGGGTACCAGCCCCAGCATTTT.

The chain is built from TRBV5-6 and TRBJ2-7; TRBD1 agrees at 7 bases. CDR1 is SGHDT, CDR2 YYEEEE, per germline. V gave up 4 bases and J gave up 3 bases; unmatched junction bases: 7. CDR3 length equals 14 residues. The CDR3: CASSTGTVFYEQYF. Here the CDR3 DNA reads TGTGCCAGCAGCACCGGGACAGTGTTCTACGAGCAGTACTTC.

This clonotype was counted between two and nine times. The chain joins TRBV28 to TRBJ2-1, with 10 bases fitting TRBD1. V lost 5 bases to trimming and J lost 3 bases; unmatched junction nucleotides: 4. Germline V lookup: CDR1 MDHEN, CDR2 SYDVKM. This CDR3 spans 15 amino acids. The CDR3 DNA follows: TGTGCCAGCAGTGGCCGGGACAGGGGCTACAATGAGCAGTTCTTC. Translation gives CASSGRDRGYNEQFF.

Concerning this clonotype itself: A much larger clone differs from this one at a single base, so this may be a read error. The chain recombines TRBV7-8 with TRBJ1-2; 7 bases map to TRBD1. Per germline, CDR1 SGHVS and CDR2 FQNEAQ. The CDR3 runs to 16 residues. The CDR3 protein is CSSSSSTGVWDYGYTF. DNA for the CDR3: TGTTCCAGCAGCTCGTCTACAGGGGTGTGGGACTATGGCTACACCTTC.

The chain recombines TRBV2 with TRBJ2-7; tentatively, D is TRBD1 (6 bases). Germline CDR1 is SNHLY and CDR2 is FYNNEI. The V end was cut by 3 bases, the J end by 0 bases, with 18 bases between. The CDR3 has 17 residues. This CDR3 reads CASSDIGQITASYEQYF. The CDR3 DNA reads TGTGCCAGCAGTGATATAGGACAGATTACGGCCTCCTACGAGCAGTACTTC. Complete variable domain (other parts from reference TRBV2 and TRBJ2-7): EPEVTQTPSHQVTQMGQEVILRCVPISNHLYFYWYRQILGQKVEFLVSFYNNEISEKSEIFDDQFSVERPDGSNFTLKIRSTKLEDSAMYFCASSDIGQITASYEQYFGPGTRLTVT.